This entry lists 6 T cell receptor beta chains sequenced from one sample in a study of regulatory T cells in long-lasting Graves disease. For TCR beta, libraries came from iRepertoire HTBI primers and Arm-PCR of CDR3 regions. In TCRdb, the multiplex PCR reads were re-called with MiXCR into one record per CDR3 protein. The sample carries 200,000 to 300,000 distinct CDR3 sequences, around 20% recorded once. Documented time point: newly diagnosed GD, antithyroid drugs for less than 3 months. The TCR library used RNA extracted from PBMCs. This material consisted of peripheral blood mononuclear cells (PBMCs), taken at new diagnosis, from a patient treated with antithyroid drugs. These receptors originate from a female donor with Graves disease.

In this sample, this clonotype turned up many times. A read error may produce the germline difference seen at one junction end. The genes are TRBV7-2 and TRBJ1-4; tentatively, D is TRBD1 (6 bases). Germline V lookup: CDR1 SGHTA, CDR2 FQGNSA. The CDR3 is 16 residues long. CDR3 region: CASSSSSGQFNEKLFF. CDR3 bases: TGCGCCAGCAGCTCATCCTCGGGACAATTTAATGAAAAACTGTTTTTT.

The CDR3 DNA is TGTGCCACCAGTGATTTGCTAGCGGGGGGCACCAAAAACATTCAGTACTTC. It specifies CATSDLLAGGTKNIQYF. The chain couples TRBV24-1 to TRBJ2-4; 11 positions match TRBD2. Germline V CDR1 and CDR2: KGHDR, SFDVKD. This CDR3 comprises 17 residues. V shed 0 bases, J shed 2 bases, and the junction held 2 bases outside the gene matches.

This clonotype was detected ten times or more. The V and J genes are TRBV12-3 or TRBV12-4 and TRBJ2-1; the D call may be TRBD1 or TRBD2 (5 bases each). The CDR3 covers 12 residues. With 6 bases removed from V and 9 bases from J, the gap between germline ends came to 12 bases. The CDR3 loop is CASSTSGSEQFF. The DNA for the CDR3 is TGTGCCAGCAGCACCTCAGGGAGTGAGCAGTTCTTC.

In this sample, this clonotype turned up a few times. This chain joins TRBV5-6 and TRBJ2-1; D gene unclear. This CDR3 is built from 14 residues. Germline assignment: CDR1 SGHDT and CDR2 YYEEEE. Trimming left V 0 bases short and J 4 bases short, with 8 bases between. The CDR3 loop is CASSLGPGYNEQFF. The CDR3 DNA follows: TGTGCCAGCAGCTTGGGGCCCGGATACAATGAGCAGTTCTTC.

This clonotype appeared many times. The chain has TRBV19 and TRBJ2-6; no definite D call. There are 15 residues in the CDR3. CDR1 and CDR2 from the germline V gene are LNHDA and SQIVND (reference sequence). Trimming shortened V by 3 bases and J by 0 bases, and 6 bases separated the two germline ends. CDR3 amino acids: CASSITSSGANVLTF. The CDR3 DNA sequence: TGTGCCAGTAGTATCACAAGCTCTGGGGCCAACGTCCTGACTTTC.

The V call is TRBV15, the J call TRBJ2-2; D possibly matches TRBD1 or TRBD2 (5 bases each). V dropped 4 bases and J dropped 6 bases, with 18 bases sitting between them. The CDR3 runs to 16 residues. Germline V gives CDR1 LNHNV, CDR2 YYDKDF (reference sequence). CDR3 nucleotides: TGTGCCACCAGCACAGAGGGGATTCTGATGTCCGGGGAGCTGTTTTTT. Its protein is CATSTEGILMSGELFF.